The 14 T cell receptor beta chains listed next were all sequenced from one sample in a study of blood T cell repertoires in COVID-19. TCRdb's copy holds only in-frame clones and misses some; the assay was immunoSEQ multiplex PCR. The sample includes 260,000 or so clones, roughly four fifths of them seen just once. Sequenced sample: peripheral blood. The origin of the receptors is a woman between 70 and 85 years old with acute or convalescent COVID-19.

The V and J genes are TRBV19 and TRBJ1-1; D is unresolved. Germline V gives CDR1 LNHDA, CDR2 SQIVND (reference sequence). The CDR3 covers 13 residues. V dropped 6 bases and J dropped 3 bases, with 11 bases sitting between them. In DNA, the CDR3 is TGTGCCAGTAGGTTAGACACCTACACTGAAGCTTTCTTT. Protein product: CASRLDTYTEAFF.

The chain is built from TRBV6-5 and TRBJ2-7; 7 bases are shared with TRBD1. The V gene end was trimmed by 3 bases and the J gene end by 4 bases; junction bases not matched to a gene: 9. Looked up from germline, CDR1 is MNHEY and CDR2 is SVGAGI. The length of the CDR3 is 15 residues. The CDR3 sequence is CASSYRGTDLYEQYF. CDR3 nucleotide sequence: TGTGCCAGCAGTTATCGTGGGACAGACTTGTACGAGCAGTACTTC.

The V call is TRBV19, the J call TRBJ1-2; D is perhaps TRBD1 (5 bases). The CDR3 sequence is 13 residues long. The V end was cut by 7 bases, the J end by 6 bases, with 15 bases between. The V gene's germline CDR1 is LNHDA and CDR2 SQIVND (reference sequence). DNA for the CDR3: TGTGCCAGTACCCTCGACAGATTGGATGGCTACACCTTC. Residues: CASTLDRLDGYTF.

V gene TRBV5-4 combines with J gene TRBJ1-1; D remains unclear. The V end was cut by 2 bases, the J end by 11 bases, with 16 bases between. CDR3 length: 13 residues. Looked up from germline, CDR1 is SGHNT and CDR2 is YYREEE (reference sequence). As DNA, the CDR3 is TGTGCCAGCAGCTTCTCAGGCCTCCCTGGGGCTTTCTTT. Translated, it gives CASSFSGLPGAFF.

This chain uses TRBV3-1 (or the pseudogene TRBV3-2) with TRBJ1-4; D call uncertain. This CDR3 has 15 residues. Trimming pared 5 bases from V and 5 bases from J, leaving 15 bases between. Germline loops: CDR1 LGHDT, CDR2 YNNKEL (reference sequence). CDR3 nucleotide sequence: TGTGCCAGCAGCTCTCTTTCGGGGAAAAATGAAAAACTGTTTTTT. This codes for CASSSLSGKNEKLFF.

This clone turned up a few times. CDR3 DNA sequence: TGTGCCAGCAGTTTAACCAGGGGGACCAAAAACATTCAGTACTTC. It yields the protein CASSLTRGTKNIQYF. The rearrangement joins TRBV27 to TRBJ2-4, with 7 positions matching TRBD1. J gave up 2 bases and V 2 bases, and 3 bases lay outside the gene matches. Looked up from germline, CDR1 is MNHEY and CDR2 is SMNVEV (reference sequence). There are 15 residues in the CDR3.

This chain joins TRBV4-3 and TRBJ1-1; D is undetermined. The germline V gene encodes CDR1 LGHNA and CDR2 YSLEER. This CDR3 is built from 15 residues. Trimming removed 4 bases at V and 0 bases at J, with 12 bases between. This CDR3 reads CASSPFAAMNTEAFF. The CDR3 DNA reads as TGCGCCAGCAGCCCCTTTGCGGCGATGAACACTGAAGCTTTCTTT.

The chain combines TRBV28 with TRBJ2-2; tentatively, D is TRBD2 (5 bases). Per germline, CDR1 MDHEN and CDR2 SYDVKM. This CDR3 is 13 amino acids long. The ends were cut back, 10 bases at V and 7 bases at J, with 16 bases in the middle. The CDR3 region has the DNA TGTGCCATACTGAGGCAGGCGGGCGGGGAGCTGTTTTTT. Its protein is CAILRQAGGELFF.

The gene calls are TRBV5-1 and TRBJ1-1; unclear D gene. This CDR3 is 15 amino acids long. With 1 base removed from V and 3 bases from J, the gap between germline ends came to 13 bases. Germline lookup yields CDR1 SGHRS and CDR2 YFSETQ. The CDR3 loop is CASSLSHPPDTEAFF. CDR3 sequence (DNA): TGCGCCAGCAGCTTGTCCCACCCGCCGGACACTGAAGCTTTCTTT.

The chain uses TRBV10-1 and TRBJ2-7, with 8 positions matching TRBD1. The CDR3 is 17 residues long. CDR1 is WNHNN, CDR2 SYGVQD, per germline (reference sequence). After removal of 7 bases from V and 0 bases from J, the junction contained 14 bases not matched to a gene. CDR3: CASTPGGLGQGSYEQYF. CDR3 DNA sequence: TGCGCCAGCACTCCTGGGGGCCTTGGACAGGGCTCCTACGAGCAGTACTTC.

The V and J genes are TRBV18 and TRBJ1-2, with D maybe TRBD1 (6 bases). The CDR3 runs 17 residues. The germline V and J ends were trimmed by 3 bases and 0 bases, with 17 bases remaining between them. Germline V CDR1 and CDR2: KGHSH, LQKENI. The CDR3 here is CASSPDLLGGANYGYTF. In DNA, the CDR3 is TGTGCCAGCTCACCGGATCTTTTAGGGGGAGCTAACTATGGCTACACCTTC.

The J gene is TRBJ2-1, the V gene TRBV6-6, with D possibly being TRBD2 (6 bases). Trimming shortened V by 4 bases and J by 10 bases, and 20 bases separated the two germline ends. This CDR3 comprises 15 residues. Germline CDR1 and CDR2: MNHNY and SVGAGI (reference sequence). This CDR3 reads CASSWETPGLGEQFF. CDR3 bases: TGTGCCAGCAGTTGGGAAACCCCGGGACTGGGCGAGCAGTTCTTC.

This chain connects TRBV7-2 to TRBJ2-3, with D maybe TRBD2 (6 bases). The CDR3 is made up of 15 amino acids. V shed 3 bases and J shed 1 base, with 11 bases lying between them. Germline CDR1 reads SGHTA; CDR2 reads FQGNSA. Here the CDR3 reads CASSFSSGRTDTQYF. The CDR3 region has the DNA TGTGCCAGCAGCTTTAGTAGCGGACGCACAGATACGCAGTATTTT. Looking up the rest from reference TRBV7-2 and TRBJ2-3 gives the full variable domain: GAGVSQSPSNKVTEKGKDVELRCDPISGHTALYWYRQSLGQGLEFLIYFQGNSAPDKSGLPSDRFSAERTGGSVSTLTIQRTQQEDSAVYLCASSFSSGRTDTQYFGPGTRLTVL.

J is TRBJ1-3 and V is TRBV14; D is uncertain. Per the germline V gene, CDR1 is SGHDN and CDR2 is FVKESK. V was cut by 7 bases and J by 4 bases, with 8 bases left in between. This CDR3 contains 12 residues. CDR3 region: CASKSGGNTIYF. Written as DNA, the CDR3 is TGTGCCAGCAAGAGCGGAGGAAACACCATATATTTT.